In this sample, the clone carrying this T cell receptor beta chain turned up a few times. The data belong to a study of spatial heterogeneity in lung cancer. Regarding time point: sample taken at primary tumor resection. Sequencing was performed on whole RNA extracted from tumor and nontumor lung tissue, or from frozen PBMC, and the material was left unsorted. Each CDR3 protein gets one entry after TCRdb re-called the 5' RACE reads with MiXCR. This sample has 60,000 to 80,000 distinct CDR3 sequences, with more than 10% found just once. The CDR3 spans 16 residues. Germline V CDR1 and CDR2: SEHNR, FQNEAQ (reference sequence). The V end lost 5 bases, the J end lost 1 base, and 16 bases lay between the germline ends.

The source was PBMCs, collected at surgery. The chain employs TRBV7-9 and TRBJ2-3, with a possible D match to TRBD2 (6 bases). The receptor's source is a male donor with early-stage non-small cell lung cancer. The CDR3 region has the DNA TGTGCCAGCAGCCCGTTGGGGGAGGTGGGCACAGATACGCAGTATTTT. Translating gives CASSPLGEVGTDTQYF.